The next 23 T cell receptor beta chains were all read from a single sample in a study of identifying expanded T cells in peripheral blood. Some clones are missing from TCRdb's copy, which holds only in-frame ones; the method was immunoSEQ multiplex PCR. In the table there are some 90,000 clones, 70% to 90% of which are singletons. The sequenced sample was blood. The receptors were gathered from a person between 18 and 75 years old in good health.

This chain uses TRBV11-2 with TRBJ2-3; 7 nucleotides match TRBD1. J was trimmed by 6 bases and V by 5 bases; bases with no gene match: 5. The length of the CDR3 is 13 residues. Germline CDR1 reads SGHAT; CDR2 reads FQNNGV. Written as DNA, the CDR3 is TGTGCCAGCAGCGCCGACAGGGAGGATACGCAGTATTTT. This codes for CASSADREDTQYF.

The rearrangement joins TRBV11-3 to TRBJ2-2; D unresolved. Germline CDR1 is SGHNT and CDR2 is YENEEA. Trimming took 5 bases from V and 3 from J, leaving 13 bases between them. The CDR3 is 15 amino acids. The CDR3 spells CASSPPRSYTGELFF. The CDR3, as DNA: TGTGCCAGCAGCCCCCCCCGCAGTTACACCGGGGAGCTGTTTTTT.

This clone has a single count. CDR3 protein: CAIRARDSYEQYF. CDR3 in DNA: TGTGCCATCCGCGCCCGGGACAGTTACGAGCAGTACTTC. This chain uses TRBV10-3 with TRBJ2-7; 7 bases are a match to TRBD1. The CDR3 loop spans 13 amino acids. V shed 8 bases and J 4 bases; nucleotides not matched to a gene: 8. CDR1 and CDR2 from the germline V gene are ENHRY and SYGVKD.

The CDR3, as DNA: TGTGCCAGCAGTTACACTATGGGAAGGGTCTACACCTTC. Residues: CASSYTMGRVYTF. The chain is built from TRBV6-5 and TRBJ1-2, with D hard to call. Germline-derived CDR1 and CDR2 are MNHEY and SVGAGI. The CDR3 is 13 residues long. The V and J ends lost 2 bases and 10 bases respectively, with 14 bases between them.

The CDR3 DNA follows: TGCGCCAGCAGCTTGGGGGTAGCGGATGCAGATACGCAGTATTTT. This gives the protein CASSLGVADADTQYF. V gene TRBV5-1 combines with J gene TRBJ2-3; tentative D call: TRBD2 (6 bases). The germline V gene has CDR1 SGHRS and CDR2 YFSETQ. Trimming took 0 bases from V and 4 from J, leaving 12 bases between them. The CDR3 runs 15 residues.

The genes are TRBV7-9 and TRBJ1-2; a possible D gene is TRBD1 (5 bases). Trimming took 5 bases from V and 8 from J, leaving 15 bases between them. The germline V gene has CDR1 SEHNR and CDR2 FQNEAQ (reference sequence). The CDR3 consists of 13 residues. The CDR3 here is CASSTPGTYGYTF. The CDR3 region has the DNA TGTGCCAGCAGCACTCCTGGGACGTACGGCTACACCTTC. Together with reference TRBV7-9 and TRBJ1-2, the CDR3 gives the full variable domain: DTGVSQNPRHKITKRGQNVTFRCDPISEHNRLYWYRQTLGQGPEFLTYFQNEAQLEKSRLLSDRFSAERPKGSFSTLEIQRTEQGDSAMYLCASSTPGTYGYTFGSGTRLTVV.

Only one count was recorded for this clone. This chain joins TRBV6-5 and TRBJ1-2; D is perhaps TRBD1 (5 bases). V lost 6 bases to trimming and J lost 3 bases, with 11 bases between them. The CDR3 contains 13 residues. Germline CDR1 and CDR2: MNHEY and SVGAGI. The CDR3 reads CASRGGDHYGYTF. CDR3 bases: TGTGCCAGCAGGGGAGGGGATCACTATGGCTACACCTTC.

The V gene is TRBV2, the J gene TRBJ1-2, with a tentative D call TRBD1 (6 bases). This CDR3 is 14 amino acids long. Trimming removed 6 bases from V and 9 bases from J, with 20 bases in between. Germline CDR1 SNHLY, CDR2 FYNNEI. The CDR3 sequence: CASRARDISYRYTF. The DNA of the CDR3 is TGTGCCAGCAGGGCCCGGGACATCTCTTACCGCTACACCTTC.

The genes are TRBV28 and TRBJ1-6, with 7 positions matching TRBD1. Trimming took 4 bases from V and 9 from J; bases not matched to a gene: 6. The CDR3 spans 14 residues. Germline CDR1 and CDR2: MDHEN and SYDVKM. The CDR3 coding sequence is TGTGCCAGCAGTTCGGGGCAGGGGGGTTCACCCCTCCACTTT. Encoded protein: CASSSGQGGSPLHF.

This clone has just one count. The CDR3 here is CASSQGVGASSYNSPLHF. In DNA form, the CDR3 reads TGCGCCAGCAGCCAAGGGGTCGGAGCGAGCTCCTATAATTCACCCCTCCACTTT. The V gene is TRBV4-1, the J gene TRBJ1-6; unclear D gene. This CDR3 is built from 18 residues. Trimming removed 1 base at V and 0 bases at J, with 13 bases between. CDR1 and CDR2 from the germline V gene are MGHRA and YSYEKL.

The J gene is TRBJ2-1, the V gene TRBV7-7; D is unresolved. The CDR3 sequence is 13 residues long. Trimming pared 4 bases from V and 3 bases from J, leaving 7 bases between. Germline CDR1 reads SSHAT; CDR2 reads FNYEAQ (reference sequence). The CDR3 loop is CASSSGRYNEQFF. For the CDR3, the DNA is TGTGCCAGCAGCTCAGGACGCTACAATGAGCAGTTCTTC. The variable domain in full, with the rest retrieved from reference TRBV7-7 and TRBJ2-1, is GAGVSQSPRYKVTKRGQDVTLRCDPISSHATLYWYQQALGQGPEFLTYFNYEAQPDKSGLPSDRFSAERPEGSISTLTIQRTEQRDSAMYRCASSSGRYNEQFFGPGTRLTVL.

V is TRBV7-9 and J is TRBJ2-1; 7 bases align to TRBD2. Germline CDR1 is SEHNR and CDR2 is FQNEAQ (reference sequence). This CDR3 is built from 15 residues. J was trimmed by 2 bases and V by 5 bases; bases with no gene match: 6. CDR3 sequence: CASSTPAGPYNEQFF. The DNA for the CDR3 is TGTGCCAGCAGCACCCCAGCGGGGCCCTACAATGAGCAGTTCTTC.

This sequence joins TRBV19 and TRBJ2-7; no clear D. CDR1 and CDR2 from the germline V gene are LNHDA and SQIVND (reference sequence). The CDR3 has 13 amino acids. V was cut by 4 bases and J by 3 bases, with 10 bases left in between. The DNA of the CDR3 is TGTGCCAGTAGTAGCAAAGGGATCTACGAGCAGTACTTC. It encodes CASSSKGIYEQYF.

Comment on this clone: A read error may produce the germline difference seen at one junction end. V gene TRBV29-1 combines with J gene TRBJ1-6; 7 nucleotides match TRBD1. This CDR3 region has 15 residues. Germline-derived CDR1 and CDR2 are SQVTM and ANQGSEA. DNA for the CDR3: TGCAGCGTTAAAGAAGGGACAGCGACAAATTCACCCCTCCACTTT. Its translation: CSVKEGTATNSPLHF.

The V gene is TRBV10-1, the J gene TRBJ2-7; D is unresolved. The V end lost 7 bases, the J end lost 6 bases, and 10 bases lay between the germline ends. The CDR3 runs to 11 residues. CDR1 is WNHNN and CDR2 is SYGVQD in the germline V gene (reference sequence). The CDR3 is CASKETGEQYF. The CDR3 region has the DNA TGCGCCAGCAAGGAAACGGGCGAGCAGTACTTC.

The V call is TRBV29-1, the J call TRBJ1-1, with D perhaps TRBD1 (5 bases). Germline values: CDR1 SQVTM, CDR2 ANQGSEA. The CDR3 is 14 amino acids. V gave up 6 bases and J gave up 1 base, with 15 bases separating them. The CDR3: CSVPWGIENTEAFF. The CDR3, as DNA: TGCAGCGTCCCTTGGGGCATCGAGAACACTGAAGCTTTCTTT.

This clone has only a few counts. CDR3 amino acids: CASSQDKVSRGAQHF. The CDR3 nucleotides are TGCGCCAGCAGCCAAGACAAGGTGTCTAGAGGGGCCCAGCATTTT. The chain is built from TRBV4-1 and TRBJ1-5, with D perhaps TRBD1 (5 bases). Trimming removed 0 bases at V and 11 bases at J, with 17 bases between. Germline-derived CDR1 and CDR2 are MGHRA and YSYEKL. This CDR3 contains 15 residues.

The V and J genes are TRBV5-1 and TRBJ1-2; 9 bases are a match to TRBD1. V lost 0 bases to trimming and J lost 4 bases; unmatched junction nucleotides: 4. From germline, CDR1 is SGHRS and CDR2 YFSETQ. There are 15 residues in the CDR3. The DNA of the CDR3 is TGCGCCAGCAGCTTGGATACAGGGGGCCGCTATGGCTACACCTTC. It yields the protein CASSLDTGGRYGYTF.

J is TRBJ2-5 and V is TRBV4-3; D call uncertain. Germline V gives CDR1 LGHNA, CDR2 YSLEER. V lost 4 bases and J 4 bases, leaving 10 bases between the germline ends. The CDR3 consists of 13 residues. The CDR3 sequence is CASSPRGPETQYF. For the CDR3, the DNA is TGCGCCAGCAGCCCCCGAGGCCCAGAGACCCAGTACTTC.

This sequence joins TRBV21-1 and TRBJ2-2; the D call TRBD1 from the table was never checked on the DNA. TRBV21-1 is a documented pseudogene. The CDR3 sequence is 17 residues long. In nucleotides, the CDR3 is TGTGCCAGCAGCAAAGAAGGTCAGGGGAGTGGCACCGGGGAGCTGTTTTTT. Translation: CASSKEGQGSGTGELFF.

This chain's CDR3 is CASSRDGTSGVFSYEQYF. CDR3 in DNA: TGTGCCAGCAGCCGAGACGGGACTAGCGGAGTTTTTTCCTACGAGCAGTACTTC. The V and J genes are TRBV7-2 and TRBJ2-7; 11 bases are shared with TRBD2. V trimming: 5 bases; J trimming: 1 base; junction bases outside the gene matches: 13. This CDR3 comprises 18 residues. Per germline, CDR1 SGHTA and CDR2 FQGNSA.

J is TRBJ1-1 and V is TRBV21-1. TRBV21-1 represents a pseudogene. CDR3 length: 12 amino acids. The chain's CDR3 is CASSKGNTEAFF. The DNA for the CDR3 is TGTGCCAGCAGCAAAGGGAACACTGAAGCTTTCTTT.

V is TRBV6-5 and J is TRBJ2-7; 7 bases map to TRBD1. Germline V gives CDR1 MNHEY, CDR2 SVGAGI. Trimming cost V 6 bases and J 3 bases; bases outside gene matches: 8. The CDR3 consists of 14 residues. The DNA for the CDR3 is TGTGCCAGCAGGCCTACAGGGGAGAACTACGAGCAGTACTTC. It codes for CASRPTGENYEQYF.